The 10 T cell receptor beta chains below come from one sample, sequenced in a study of response to subunit inactivated influenza vaccine. Each CDR3 protein is one row after TCRdb ran MiXCR on the RT-PCR reads. The data contain 150,000 to 200,000 distinct CDR3 sequences, about 11% of them singletons. The starting material was non-naive T cells sorted from PBMCs, obtained about 6 weeks after vaccination. Source of these receptors: a man aged 50 to 60 who received an inactivated influenza vaccine.

The rearrangement joins TRBV28 to TRBJ2-7; the D gene is possibly TRBD1 (5 bases). The CDR3 is 12 amino acids. V lost 8 bases and J 2 bases, leaving 10 bases between the germline ends. CDR1 and CDR2 (germline): MDHEN, SYDVKM. The CDR3 bases are TGTGCCAGCCAGGGCGGTACCTACGAGCAGTACTTC. Its translation is CASQGGTYEQYF. The entire variable domain, with the rest obtained from reference TRBV28 and TRBJ2-7, is as follows: DVKVTQSSRYLVKRTGEKVFLECVQDMDHENMFWYRQDPGLGLRLIYFSYDVKMKEKGDIPEGYSVSREKKERFSLILESASTNQTSMYLCASQGGTYEQYFGPGTRLTVT.

This clonotype was seen many times. This chain links TRBV5-1 with TRBJ2-7; weak D call: TRBD1 (6 bases). V lost 1 base, J lost 0 bases, and 8 bases lay in between. The CDR3 loop spans 14 amino acids. The germline V gene has CDR1 SGHRS and CDR2 YFSETQ. Here the CDR3 reads CASSLRGGSYEQYF. The DNA of the CDR3 is TGCGCCAGCAGCTTGCGAGGGGGCTCCTACGAGCAGTACTTC.

This clonotype was seen once. The V gene is TRBV6-1, the J gene TRBJ1-1, with D unresolved. V lost 7 bases and J 0 bases, leaving 15 bases between the germline ends. Germline lookup yields CDR1 MNHNS and CDR2 SASEGT. The CDR3 contains 15 residues. The CDR3 loop is CASNPSAGMNTEAFF. As DNA, the CDR3 is TGTGCCAGCAACCCATCTGCCGGGATGAACACTGAAGCTTTCTTT.

V usage is TRBV24-1 and J usage is TRBJ1-1; D not certain. CDR1 is KGHDR and CDR2 is SFDVKD in the germline V gene. Trimming shortened V by 3 bases and J by 3 bases, and 7 bases separated the two germline ends. The CDR3 is 13 amino acids. CDR3 sequence: CATSDPEDTEAFF. The CDR3 nucleotides read TGTGCCACCAGTGATCCCGAGGACACTGAAGCTTTCTTT.

The CDR3 reads CASTSGQQNYEQYF. CDR3 DNA: TGTGCCAGCACCTCGGGACAGCAAAACTACGAGCAGTACTTC. The rearrangement uses TRBV5-6 and TRBJ2-7, with 7 bases matching TRBD1. The CDR3 sequence is 14 residues long. From germline, CDR1 is SGHDT and CDR2 YYEEEE. V shed 6 bases and J 3 bases; nucleotides not matched to a gene: 9.

The rearrangement joins TRBV11-2 to TRBJ2-1, with D possibly TRBD2 on 5 matching bases. Germline values: CDR1 SGHAT, CDR2 FQNNGV. Trimming took off 3 bases at V and 15 bases at J, with 18 bases between the two ends. The CDR3 spans 13 residues. The CDR3 protein is CASSFSKPTGLFF. CDR3 in DNA: TGTGCCAGCAGCTTTTCTAAGCCGACGGGGTTGTTCTTC.

The chain uses TRBV28 and TRBJ2-4; a weak D match, TRBD2 (7 bases). The germline V and J ends were trimmed by 5 bases and 1 base, with 15 bases remaining between them. The CDR3 is 16 amino acids. The germline V gene encodes CDR1 MDHEN and CDR2 SYDVKM. CDR3 sequence (DNA): TGTGCCAGCAGTCTGGGAGGGGGTCAGGCCAAAAACATTCAGTACTTC. Protein product: CASSLGGGQAKNIQYF.

In its sample, this clonotype was seen many times. The J gene is TRBJ2-7, the V gene TRBV6-2 or TRBV6-3, with D tentatively TRBD1 or TRBD2 (5 bases each). With 4 bases removed from V and 2 bases from J, the gap between germline ends came to 12 bases. The CDR3 loop spans 14 amino acids. Germline CDR1 is MNHEY and CDR2 is SVGEGT. Here the CDR3 DNA reads TGTGCCAGCAGTTTCCGGGACGGGCCCTACGAGCAGTACTTC. It specifies CASSFRDGPYEQYF.

In DNA, the CDR3 is TGCAGTGCTAGGAGAGGCGGACTCTCCTACGAGCAGTACTTC. Its translation: CSARRGGLSYEQYF. The genes are TRBV20-1 and TRBJ2-7; a weak D match, TRBD2 (5 bases). The germline V gene encodes CDR1 DFQATT and CDR2 SNEGSKA (reference sequence). The V and J ends lost 3 bases and 0 bases respectively, with 12 bases between them. The CDR3 consists of 14 residues.

This clonotype was observed a few times. The chain carries TRBV28 and TRBJ1-2; D uncertain. CDR1 is MDHEN, CDR2 SYDVKM, per germline. The CDR3 is 15 amino acids. Trimming cost V 3 bases and J 5 bases, with 16 bases left between them. Written as DNA, the CDR3 is TGTGCCAGCAGTTTTCCGGGCGGTCTTTCTTATGGCTACACCTTC. Protein: CASSFPGGLSYGYTF.